This T cell receptor beta chain is drawn from a study of PD-1 blockade in classical Hodgkin lymphoma. Study-level findings and limits: Newly diagnosed patients reportedly trailed healthy donors in baseline TCR diversity.

The time point: cycle 4 day 1 (C4D1), after 5 to 7 weeks of nivolumab. Each of the patients experienced relapse following autologous stem cell transplantation, and their brentuximab vedotin exposure differed. V lost 1 base to trimming and J lost 1 base, with 4 bases between them. This CDR3 spans 13 amino acids. CDR1 SGHTA and CDR2 FQGNSA come from the germline V gene. Worth noting for this clone: Antigen: not known. Other DNA sequences in the sample encode the same CDR3.

Sequencing was performed with immunoSEQ multiplex PCR; in TCRdb, only in-frame clones are kept and a portion is missing. Here the sample spans about 89,000 clones, 90% being singletons. Sequencing was performed on peripheral blood mononuclear cells (PBMCs), taken before the fourth cycle of nivolumab. The chain uses TRBV7-2 and TRBJ1-1; D is unresolved. The sequence came from a human donor with classical Hodgkin lymphoma. The CDR3: CASSLGENTEAFF. CDR3 nucleotides: TGTGCCAGCAGCTTAGGAGAGAACACTGAAGCTTTCTTT.